Described below is a single T cell receptor beta chain sequence and its context. V shed 7 bases and J shed 2 bases, with 9 bases lying between them. The CDR3 contains 13 residues. The data are from a study of blood T cell repertoires in COVID-19. Across the whole study: The analysed material was cDNA or gDNA that came from T cells, B-cell-depleted T cells, or PBMCs.

Authors' analysis steps: Estimates of nucleated cell counts were drawn from the amplification of reference gene primers. Method: immunoSEQ multiplex PCR; TCRdb's copy keeps in-frame clones and lacks some. V and J calls and clone size come straight from that table; D and trimming were deduced from the DNA. The table includes fewer than 250,000 clones, 83% detected once. The chain joins TRBV12-3 or TRBV12-4 to TRBJ1-3; D is undetermined. Sequencing was carried out using peripheral blood. This TCR came from a human donor in a cohort sampled during active COVID-19. CDR3 in DNA: TGTGCCAGCATCCCGTGGCCTGGAAACACCATATATTTT. It translates to CASIPWPGNTIYF.